What follows are 11 T cell receptor beta chains derived from one specimen sequenced in a study of T cells after yellow fever vaccination. TCRdb re-called the 5' RACE reads through MiXCR, storing one row per CDR3 protein. This table has about 210,000 distinct CDR3 sequences, approximately 6.7% appearing once. The material was CD4+ T cells sorted from PBMCs, obtained on the day of the yellow fever booster vaccination. The receptors stem from a man aged 25 to 45 who received the YFV17D yellow fever vaccine.

This clonotype was seen only a few times. The chain joins TRBV12-3 or TRBV12-4 to TRBJ2-3; 13 nucleotides align to TRBD2. The V gene end was trimmed by 5 bases and the J gene end by 7 bases; junction bases not matched to a gene: 6. The length of the CDR3 is 15 residues. In nucleotides, the CDR3 is TGTGCCAGCAGTCCTTCGACTAGCGGGAGGCATACGCAGTATTTT. Protein product: CASSPSTSGRHTQYF.

This clonotype was observed a handful of times. The rearrangement links TRBV5-1 to TRBJ2-7; no definite D call. Germline-derived CDR1 and CDR2 are SGHRS and YFSETQ. This CDR3 contains 12 residues. With 2 bases removed from V and 4 bases from J, the gap between germline ends came to 7 bases. The chain's CDR3 is CASSFSTYEQYF. The CDR3 nucleotides are TGCGCCAGCAGCTTCTCGACATACGAGCAGTACTTC.

This clonotype was counted ten times or more. This chain uses TRBV6-2 or TRBV6-3 with TRBJ2-3; 12 bases map to TRBD2. Trimming at V came to 8 bases and at J to 4 bases, leaving 7 bases not matched to a gene. Germline V gives CDR1 MNHEY, CDR2 SVGEGT. The CDR3 totals 15 residues. The CDR3 is CASGPLAGGPDTQYF. CDR3 nucleotide sequence: TGTGCCAGCGGCCCGCTAGCGGGAGGGCCAGATACGCAGTATTTT.

This clonotype has more than one count but fewer than ten. The chain has TRBV5-4 and TRBJ2-1, with a tentative D call TRBD2 (7 bases). V was shortened by 1 base and J by 12 bases, with 23 bases between the two germline ends. Germline lookup yields CDR1 SGHNT and CDR2 YYREEE (reference sequence). The CDR3 has 16 residues. CDR3 in DNA: TGTGCCAGCAGCTTGCCAACGGGAGGTCGCCAAGGGGGGCAGTTCTTC. This translates into CASSLPTGGRQGGQFF.

The chain joins TRBV12-3 or TRBV12-4 to TRBJ2-2; D call uncertain. V lost 0 bases, J lost 5 bases, and 7 bases lay in between. The CDR3 is 14 residues long. CDR3: CASSLASETGELFF. The CDR3 DNA sequence: TGTGCCAGCAGTTTAGCGTCCGAGACCGGGGAGCTGTTTTTT.

The chain has TRBV30 and TRBJ2-5, with D perhaps matching TRBD1 (6 bases). This CDR3 is 11 amino acids long. CDR1 and CDR2 (germline): GTSNPN, SVGIG (reference sequence). V lost 7 bases, J lost 5 bases, and 11 bases lay in between. The CDR3 sequence is CASLRGETQYF. In DNA, the CDR3 is TGTGCCTCCTTGAGGGGGGAGACCCAGTACTTC. Looking up the rest from reference TRBV30 and TRBJ2-5 gives the full variable domain: SQTIHQWPATLVQPVGSPLSLECTVEGTSNPNLYWYRQAAGRGLQLLFYSVGIGQISSEVPQNLSASRPQDRQFILSSKKLLLSDSGFYLCASLRGETQYFGPGTRLLVL.

This clonotype was recorded a few times. V is TRBV4-2 and J is TRBJ2-1; 11 bases map to TRBD2. V dropped 1 base and J dropped 4; count of bases not matched to a gene: 3. CDR1 and CDR2 from the germline V gene are LGHNA and YNFKEQ. The CDR3 is made up of 16 amino acids. The chain's CDR3 is CASSQVLAGGYNEQFF. CDR3 DNA sequence: TGTGCCAGCAGCCAAGTTCTAGCGGGAGGTTACAATGAGCAGTTCTTC.

This clonotype was observed a few times. The rearrangement joins TRBV5-6 to TRBJ2-1; a weak D match, TRBD1 (6 bases). The germline V gene encodes CDR1 SGHDT and CDR2 YYEEEE. This CDR3 is 13 amino acids long. Trimming pared 6 bases from V and 4 bases from J, leaving 11 bases between. DNA for the CDR3: TGTGCCAGCACCAGGACAGCGTACAATGAGCAGTTCTTC. Protein: CASTRTAYNEQFF.

This clonotype has only a few counts. V usage is TRBV20-1 and J usage is TRBJ2-5; D unresolved. Germline CDR1 and CDR2: DFQATT and SNEGSKA (reference sequence). The CDR3 consists of 14 residues. V lost 3 bases and J lost 5, with 16 bases in between. The CDR3 region is CSASNPGLGETQYF. The CDR3 nucleotides read TGCAGTGCTAGCAATCCGGGCCTGGGGGAGACCCAGTACTTC.

This clonotype was seen at least ten times. The V call is TRBV11-1, the J call TRBJ2-1; possibly TRBD2 for D (6 bases). Germline V gene lookup returns CDR1 SGHAT and CDR2 FQDESV (reference sequence). This CDR3 region has 19 residues. The V end lost 9 bases, the J end lost 3 bases, and 30 bases lay between the germline ends. The CDR3 DNA sequence: TGTGCCAGTCGGCCCGTACTTTTGCGGGACGGGCAATTCTACAATGAGCAGTTCTTC. It encodes CASRPVLLRDGQFYNEQFF.

This clonotype showed up just a few times. The J gene is TRBJ2-7, the V gene TRBV20-1, with TRBD2 identical over 12 bases. V gave up 2 bases and J gave up 2 bases; unmatched junction bases: 4. Per the germline V gene, CDR1 is DFQATT and CDR2 is SNEGSKA (reference sequence). The CDR3 is 15 residues long. The CDR3 sequence: CSARPTSGGTYEQYF. As DNA, the CDR3 is TGCAGTGCTAGACCCACTAGCGGGGGGACCTACGAGCAGTACTTC.